The next 27 T cell receptor beta chains were all read from a single sample in a study of blood T cells in healthy people across ages. The use of a sample-barcoded 5' primer and a J-beta primer mix characterized a second PCR of about 7 to 12 cycles. TCRdb reprocessed the 5' RACE reads via MiXCR and lists one record per CDR3 protein. The table shows over a million distinct CDR3 sequences, with 35% to 55% occurring only once. The sample comprised blood. The receptors stem from a woman aged 55-69 years in good health.

This chain uses TRBV4-1 with TRBJ1-1; no clear D. CDR1 MGHRA and CDR2 YSYEKL come from the germline V gene. The CDR3 spans 15 residues. With 0 bases removed from V and 6 bases from J, the gap between germline ends came to 14 bases. In nucleotides, the CDR3 is TGCGCCAGCAGCCAAGAGGATGGGCATCGCCCTGAAGCTTTCTTT. Translation: CASSQEDGHRPEAFF.

This clonotype was seen a handful of times. The chain has TRBV13 and TRBJ2-7; 9 nucleotides line up with TRBD2. Germline V gene lookup returns CDR1 PRHDT and CDR2 FYEKMQ (reference sequence). The CDR3 has 17 amino acids. With 0 bases clipped from V and 6 bases from J, the junction kept 12 bases outside the gene matches. This chain's CDR3 is CASSLGGREGGLGEQYF. CDR3 DNA sequence: TGTGCCAGCAGCTTAGGCGGGCGGGAGGGAGGTTTAGGCGAGCAGTACTTC.

V is TRBV12-3 or TRBV12-4 and J is TRBJ1-5; 7 bases align to TRBD1. The CDR3 is 15 residues long. V was clipped by 6 bases and J by 5 bases; unmatched bases: 10. DNA for the CDR3: TGTGCCAGCAGCCTAGGGGGCTTTAGAGATCAGCCCCAGCATTTT. Encoded protein: CASSLGGFRDQPQHF.

This rearrangement joins TRBV27 to TRBJ2-2; 11 bases map to TRBD2. CDR1 MNHEY and CDR2 SMNVEV come from the germline V gene (reference sequence). The CDR3 spans 20 residues. V lost 5 bases to trimming and J lost 2 bases; unmatched junction nucleotides: 16. CDR3 coding DNA: TGTGCCAGCAGTCCCTTATCCCCCTTTACTAGCGGGGGTAACACCGGGGAGCTGTTTTTT. This sequence encodes CASSPLSPFTSGGNTGELFF.

The V call is TRBV6-2 or TRBV6-3, the J call TRBJ2-6; D is uncertain. V was clipped by 7 bases and J by 0 bases, with 13 bases between them. Germline CDR1 reads MNHEY; CDR2 reads SVGEGT. The CDR3 extends over 16 amino acids. Written as DNA, the CDR3 is TGTGCCAGCACGGAGCAGGACGGCTCTGGGGCCAACGTCCTGACTTTC. Its translation is CASTEQDGSGANVLTF.

The chain links TRBV5-1 to TRBJ2-5; D unclear. V lost 3 bases and J lost 5, with 11 bases in between. Germline CDR1 reads SGHRS; CDR2 reads YFSETQ. The CDR3 spans 13 residues. The CDR3, as DNA: TGCGCCAGCAGCTCCGCTATGGGGGAGACCCAGTACTTC. Translated: CASSSAMGETQYF.

The chain links TRBV20-1 to TRBJ2-5; D not resolved. The end of the DNA fits TRBJ2-7 better, so the J call may be wrong. The CDR3 extends over 14 amino acids. The germline gives CDR1 DFQATT, CDR2 SNEGSKA (reference sequence). This CDR3 is CSATTSRTPYEQYF. The DNA of the CDR3 is TGCAGTGCTACCACCAGCAGGACCCCCTACGAGCAGTACTTC.

This chain joins TRBV21-1 and TRBJ2-7; the D call of TRBD1 is as the table states it, not checked on the DNA. TRBV21-1 is a documented pseudogene. The CDR3 is 16 amino acids. CDR3 nucleotide sequence: TGTGCCAGCAGCAAATATGGGGGGACAGGGGGCTACGAGCAGTACTTC. Translation gives CASSKYGGTGGYEQYF.

This clonotype has more than one count but fewer than ten. The V and J genes are TRBV15 and TRBJ2-3; 14 bases agree with TRBD2. J was trimmed by 5 bases and V by 6 bases; bases with no gene match: 7. The CDR3 runs to 16 residues. Germline loops: CDR1 LNHNV, CDR2 YYDKDF (reference sequence). The CDR3 bases are TGTGCCACCAGAGACGGGACTAGCGGGAGAAGAGATACGCAGTATTTT. Protein sequence: CATRDGTSGRRDTQYF.

Points on this clonotype: The germline gene is not matched at one end of the junction; a read error may be the cause. The chain employs TRBV5-1 and TRBJ2-5, with D possibly TRBD2 on 5 matching bases. CDR1 and CDR2 (germline): SGHRS, YFSETQ. This CDR3 is 15 amino acids long. CDR3: CASRLDRTLQETQYF. In DNA, the CDR3 is TGCGCCAGCAGGTTGGACCGGACTTTACAAGAGACCCAGTACTTC. The full variable domain, its missing parts supplied by reference TRBV5-1 and TRBJ2-5, is KAGVTQTPRYLIKTRGQQVTLSCSPISGHRSVSWYQQTPGQGLQFLFEYFSETQRNKGNFPGRFSGRQFSNSRSEMNVSTLELGDSALYLCASRLDRTLQETQYFGPGTRLLVL.

V and J are TRBV6-1 and TRBJ2-7, with 10 bases fitting TRBD2. The V gene's germline CDR1 is MNHNS and CDR2 SASEGT. The CDR3 runs to 16 residues. The ends lost 7 bases at V and 2 bases at J; junction bases unmatched: 11. CDR3 residues: CASTERGLAYPYEQYF. In nucleotides, the CDR3 is TGTGCCAGCACTGAGAGGGGACTAGCGTACCCCTACGAGCAGTACTTC.

This clonotype was seen a few times. V is TRBV7-8 and J is TRBJ2-1; possibly TRBD2 for D (6 bases). CDR1 and CDR2 from the germline V gene are SGHVS and FQNEAQ. This CDR3 is built from 15 residues. Trimming shortened V by 0 bases and J by 2 bases, and 8 bases separated the two germline ends. CDR3 sequence reads: CASSLAWGAYNEQFF. The DNA for the CDR3 is TGTGCCAGCAGCTTAGCTTGGGGGGCCTACAATGAGCAGTTCTTC.

In this sample, this clonotype turned up a few times. The V gene is TRBV27, the J gene TRBJ2-3; D remains ambiguous. V was trimmed by 4 bases and J by 1 base, leaving 12 bases between them. The germline CDR1 and CDR2 sequences are MNHEY and SMNVEV (reference sequence). This CDR3 spans 15 amino acids. The CDR3 coding sequence is TGTGCCAGCAGTTCCCGCGGAATGCGCACAGATACGCAGTATTTT. It codes for CASSSRGMRTDTQYF.

The chain is built from TRBV2 and TRBJ2-5; 7 positions match TRBD2. The J call may be faulty, since TRBJ2-7 better matches the DNA end. The CDR3 sequence is 14 residues long. From germline, CDR1 is SNHLY and CDR2 FYNNEI. The CDR3 DNA reads TGTGCCAGCAGAAGCGGGGATTTCCCCTACGAGCAGTACTTC. It codes for CASRSGDFPYEQYF.

This chain links TRBV30 with TRBJ1-5; a possible D gene is TRBD1 (5 bases). Per the germline V gene, CDR1 is GTSNPN and CDR2 is SVGIG (reference sequence). The CDR3 has 15 residues. Trimming cost V 5 bases and J 4 bases, with 18 bases left between them. This CDR3 reads CAWATGGRNNQPQHF. The DNA of the CDR3 is TGTGCCTGGGCAACAGGAGGACGGAATAATCAGCCCCAGCATTTT. The variable domain in full, with the rest retrieved from reference TRBV30 and TRBJ1-5, is SQTIHQWPATLVQPVGSPLSLECTVEGTSNPNLYWYRQAAGRGLQLLFYSVGIGQISSEVPQNLSASRPQDRQFILSSKKLLLSDSGFYLCAWATGGRNNQPQHFGDGTRLSIL.

V and J are TRBV4-1 and TRBJ1-1; tentative D call: TRBD1 (6 bases). CDR3 length: 16 residues. V gave up 0 bases and J gave up 5 bases, with 16 bases separating them. CDR1 is MGHRA, CDR2 YSYEKL, per germline. The CDR3 nucleotides read TGCGCCAGCAGCCAAGATGGTGGGGGGCTAAGGACTGAAGCTTTCTTT. Translated, it gives CASSQDGGGLRTEAFF.

This clonotype was counted a few times. The chain employs TRBV2 and TRBJ2-1; the D call may be TRBD1 or TRBD2 (5 bases each). This CDR3 comprises 10 residues. Trimming shortened V by 4 bases and J by 10 bases, and 5 bases separated the two germline ends. Germline CDR1 SNHLY, CDR2 FYNNEI. This CDR3 reads CASSGDEQFF. As DNA, the CDR3 is TGTGCCAGCAGTGGGGACGAGCAGTTCTTC.

The genes are TRBV5-5 and TRBJ2-3; D perhaps matches TRBD2 (6 bases). The ends were cut back, 2 bases at V and 2 bases at J, with 12 bases in the middle. Germline CDR1 reads SGHKS; CDR2 reads YYEKEE (reference sequence). This CDR3 is built from 15 residues. The CDR3 spells CASSFESRDTDTQYF. CDR3 coding DNA: TGTGCCAGCAGCTTCGAATCGCGGGACACAGATACGCAGTATTTT.

This clonotype has only a few counts. This chain connects TRBV2 to TRBJ1-5, with TRBD1 matching 8 bases. Looked up from germline, CDR1 is SNHLY and CDR2 is FYNNEI. V gave up 3 bases and J gave up 6 bases; unmatched junction bases: 7. The CDR3 consists of 15 residues. The chain's CDR3 is CASSDWTGRPQPQHF. CDR3 sequence (DNA): TGTGCCAGCAGTGACTGGACAGGGCGCCCTCAGCCCCAGCATTTT.

The chain couples TRBV9 to TRBJ1-6, with D possibly being TRBD1 (6 bases). CDR1 SGDLS and CDR2 YYNGEE come from the germline V gene. Trimming shortened V by 0 bases and J by 5 bases, and 9 bases separated the two germline ends. The CDR3 runs 15 residues. The CDR3 loop reads CASSVDGQNNSPLHF. In nucleotides, the CDR3 is TGTGCCAGCAGCGTAGATGGACAGAATAATTCACCCCTCCACTTT.

This clonotype appeared a single time. The chain is built from TRBV5-5 and TRBJ2-3; tentative D call: TRBD2 (6 bases). The V and J ends lost 2 bases and 12 bases respectively, with 13 bases between them. CDR3 length equals 12 residues. Germline V gene data show CDR1 as SGHKS and CDR2 as YYEKEE (reference sequence). This chain's CDR3 is CASSFRENRQYF. The CDR3 bases are TGTGCCAGCAGCTTTCGGGAGAACAGACAGTATTTT.

The sample holds a few counts of this clonotype. Here the CDR3 reads CSAPRVDVLQETQYF. As DNA, the CDR3 is TGCAGTGCCCCTAGGGTAGATGTACTCCAAGAGACCCAGTACTTC. The V call is TRBV20-1, the J call TRBJ2-5; unclear D gene. Germline values: CDR1 DFQATT, CDR2 SNEGSKA (reference sequence). This CDR3 has 15 residues. V lost 6 bases and J lost 1, with 18 bases in between.

A remark on this clonotype: Compared with germline, one end of the junction differs, possibly owing to a read error. V gene TRBV14 combines with J gene TRBJ2-7, with D maybe TRBD1 (5 bases). The CDR3 runs to 13 residues. The germline gives CDR1 SGHDN, CDR2 FVKESK. The CDR3 spells CACSRRQRFEQYF. CDR3 DNA: TGTGCCTGCAGCCGTCGACAGAGGTTCGAGCAGTACTTC.

This clonotype was detected many times. The chain couples TRBV7-2 to TRBJ2-1, with TRBD2 matching over 8 bases. The DNA end lines up better with TRBJ2-7; the J call may be wrong. Germline CDR1 is SGHTA and CDR2 is FQGNSA. The CDR3 extends over 17 amino acids. The CDR3 protein is CASSSELSGSSYNEQYF. DNA of the CDR3: TGTGCCAGCAGCTCTGAACTAAGCGGGAGCTCCTACAATGAGCAGTACTTC.

This chain uses TRBV27 with TRBJ2-1; tentative D call: TRBD2 (5 bases). This CDR3 is built from 14 residues. V lost 10 bases and J 7 bases, leaving 20 bases between the germline ends. Germline V lookup: CDR1 MNHEY, CDR2 SMNVEV (reference sequence). The DNA for the CDR3 is TGTGCCACATCACCCCGGAGGTCCGGGAATGAGCAGTTCTTC. This encodes CATSPRRSGNEQFF.

This clonotype appeared once. The V call is TRBV4-2, the J call TRBJ2-5; D is tentatively TRBD1 or TRBD2 (5 bases each). V shed 5 bases and J shed 11 bases, with 24 bases lying between them. The CDR3 runs 15 residues. The germline CDR1 and CDR2 sequences are LGHNA and YNFKEQ. The CDR3: CASSSRGEWDHEQYF. CDR3 bases: TGTGCCAGCAGCTCCCGGGGAGAGTGGGACCATGAGCAGTACTTC.

This clonotype was observed a handful of times. The chain is built from TRBV25-1 and TRBJ2-1; maybe TRBD2 (6 bases). Deletions cut 4 bases from V and 6 bases from J, with 16 bases between. The CDR3 has 15 amino acids. Germline assignment: CDR1 MGHDK and CDR2 SYGVNS. The CDR3 DNA follows: TGTGCCAGCAGTGTCCCGGGAGTGAGGAGCAATGAGCAGTTCTTC. It encodes CASSVPGVRSNEQFF. Together with reference TRBV25-1 and TRBJ2-1, the CDR3 gives the full variable domain: EADIYQTPRYLVIGTGKKITLECSQTMGHDKMYWYQQDPGMELHLIHYSYGVNSTEKGDLSSESTVSRIRTEHFPLTLESARPSHTSQYLCASSVPGVRSNEQFFGPGTRLTVL.